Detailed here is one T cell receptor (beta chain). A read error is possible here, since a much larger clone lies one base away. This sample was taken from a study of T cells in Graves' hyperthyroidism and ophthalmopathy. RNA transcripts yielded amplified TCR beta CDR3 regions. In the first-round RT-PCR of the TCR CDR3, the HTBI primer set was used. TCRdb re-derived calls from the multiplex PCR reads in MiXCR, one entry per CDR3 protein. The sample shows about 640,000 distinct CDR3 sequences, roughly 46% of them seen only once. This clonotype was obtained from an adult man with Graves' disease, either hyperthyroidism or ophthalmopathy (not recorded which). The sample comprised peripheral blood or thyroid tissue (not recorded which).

This CDR3 reads CSAGEGNTEAFF. CDR3 DNA sequence: TGCAGTGCTGGTGAGGGGAACACTGAAGCTTTCTTT. The rearrangement uses TRBV20-1 and TRBJ1-1, with unresolved D. V lost 5 bases and J lost 1, with 8 bases in between. The V gene's germline CDR1 is DFQATT and CDR2 SNEGSKA (reference sequence). The CDR3 totals 12 residues.